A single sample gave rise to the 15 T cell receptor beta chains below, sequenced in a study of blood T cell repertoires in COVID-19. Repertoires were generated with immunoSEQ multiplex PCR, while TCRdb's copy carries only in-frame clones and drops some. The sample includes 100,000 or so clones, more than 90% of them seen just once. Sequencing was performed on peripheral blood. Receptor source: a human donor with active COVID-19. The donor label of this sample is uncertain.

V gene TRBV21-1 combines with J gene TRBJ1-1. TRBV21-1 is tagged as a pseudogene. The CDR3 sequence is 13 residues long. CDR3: CASSPKSDTEAFF. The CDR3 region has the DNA TGTGCCAGCAGCCCCAAAAGCGACACTGAAGCTTTCTTT.

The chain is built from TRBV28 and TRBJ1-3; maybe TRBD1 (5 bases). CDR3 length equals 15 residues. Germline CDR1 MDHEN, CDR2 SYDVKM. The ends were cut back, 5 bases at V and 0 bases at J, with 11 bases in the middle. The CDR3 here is CASSPQVYSGNTIYF. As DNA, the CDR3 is TGTGCCAGCAGTCCACAGGTATACTCTGGAAACACCATATATTTT. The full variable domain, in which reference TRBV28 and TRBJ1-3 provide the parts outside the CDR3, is DVKVTQSSRYLVKRTGEKVFLECVQDMDHENMFWYRQDPGLGLRLIYFSYDVKMKEKGDIPEGYSVSREKKERFSLILESASTNQTSMYLCASSPQVYSGNTIYFGEGSWLTVV.

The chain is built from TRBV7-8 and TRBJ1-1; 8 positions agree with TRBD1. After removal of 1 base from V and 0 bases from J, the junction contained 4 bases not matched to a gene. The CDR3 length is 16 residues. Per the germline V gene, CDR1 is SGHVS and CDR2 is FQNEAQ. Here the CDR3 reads CASSLGPTGVNTEAFF. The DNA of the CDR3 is TGTGCCAGCAGCTTAGGACCGACAGGGGTGAACACTGAAGCTTTCTTT.

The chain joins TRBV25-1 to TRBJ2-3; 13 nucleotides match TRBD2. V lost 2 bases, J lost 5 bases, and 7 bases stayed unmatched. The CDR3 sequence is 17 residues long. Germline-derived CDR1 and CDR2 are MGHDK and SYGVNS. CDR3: CASSEAVLAGGGDTQYF. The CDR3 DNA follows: TGTGCCAGCAGTGAAGCGGTACTAGCGGGAGGGGGAGATACGCAGTATTTT.

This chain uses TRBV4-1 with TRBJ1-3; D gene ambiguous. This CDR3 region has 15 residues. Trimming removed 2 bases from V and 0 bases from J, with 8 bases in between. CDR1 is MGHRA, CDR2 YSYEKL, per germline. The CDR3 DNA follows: TGCGCCAGCAGCCAATCCATCATCTCTGGAAACACCATATATTTT. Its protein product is CASSQSIISGNTIYF.

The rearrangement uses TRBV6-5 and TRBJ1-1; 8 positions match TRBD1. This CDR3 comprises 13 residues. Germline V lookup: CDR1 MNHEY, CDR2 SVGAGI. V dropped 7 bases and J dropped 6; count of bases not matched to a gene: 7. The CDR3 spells CASTPDRVAEAFF. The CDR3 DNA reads TGTGCCAGCACTCCGGACAGGGTCGCTGAAGCTTTCTTT.

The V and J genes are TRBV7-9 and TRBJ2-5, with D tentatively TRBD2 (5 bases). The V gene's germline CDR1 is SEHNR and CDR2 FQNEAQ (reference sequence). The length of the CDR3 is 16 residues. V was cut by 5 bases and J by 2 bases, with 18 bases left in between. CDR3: CASSPHERSLQETQYF. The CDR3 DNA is TGTGCCAGCAGCCCTCACGAGCGGAGTCTGCAAGAGACCCAGTACTTC.

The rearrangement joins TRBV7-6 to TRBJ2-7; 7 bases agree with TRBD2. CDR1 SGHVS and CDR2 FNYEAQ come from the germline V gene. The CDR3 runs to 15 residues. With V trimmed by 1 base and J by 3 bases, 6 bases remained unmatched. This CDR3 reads CASSLGEGRGYEQYF. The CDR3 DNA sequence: TGTGCCAGCAGCTTAGGGGAGGGTCGGGGCTACGAGCAGTACTTC.

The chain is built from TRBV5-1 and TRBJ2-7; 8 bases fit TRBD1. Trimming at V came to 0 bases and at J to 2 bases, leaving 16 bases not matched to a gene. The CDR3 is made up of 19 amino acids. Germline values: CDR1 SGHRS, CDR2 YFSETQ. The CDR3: CASSLAWAGGAAPPYEQYF. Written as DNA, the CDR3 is TGCGCCAGCAGCTTGGCCTGGGCAGGGGGCGCCGCTCCTCCCTACGAGCAGTACTTC.

CDR3 in amino acids: CATYLWERFTDTQYF. The CDR3 DNA reads as TGTGCTACCTACCTATGGGAGCGATTCACAGATACGCAGTATTTT. This sequence joins TRBV12-5 and TRBJ2-3, with D possibly being TRBD2 (5 bases). Looked up from germline, CDR1 is LGHNT and CDR2 is FRNRAP. Trimming removed 10 bases from V and 2 bases from J, with 19 bases in between. The CDR3 runs to 15 residues.

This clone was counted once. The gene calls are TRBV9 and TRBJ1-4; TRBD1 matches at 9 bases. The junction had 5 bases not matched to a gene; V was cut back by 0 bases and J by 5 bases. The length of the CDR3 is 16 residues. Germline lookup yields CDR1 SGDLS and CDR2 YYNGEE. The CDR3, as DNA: TGTGCCAGCAGCGTAGGCACCGGGACAGGGAATGAAAAACTGTTTTTT. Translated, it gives CASSVGTGTGNEKLFF.

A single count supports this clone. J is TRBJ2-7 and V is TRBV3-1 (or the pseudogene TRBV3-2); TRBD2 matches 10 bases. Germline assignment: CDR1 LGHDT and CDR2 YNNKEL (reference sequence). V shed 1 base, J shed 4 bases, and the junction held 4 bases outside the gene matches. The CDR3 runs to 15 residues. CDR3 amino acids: CASSQASSGSYEQYF. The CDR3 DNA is TGTGCCAGCAGCCAAGCGTCTAGCGGGAGTTACGAGCAGTACTTC.

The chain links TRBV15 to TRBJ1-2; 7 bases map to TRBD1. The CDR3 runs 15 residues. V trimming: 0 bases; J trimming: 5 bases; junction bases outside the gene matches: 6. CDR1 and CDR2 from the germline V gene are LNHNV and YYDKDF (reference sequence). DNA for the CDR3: TGTGCCACCAGCAGAGATCCCGGGACAGCTTATGGCTACACCTTC. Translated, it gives CATSRDPGTAYGYTF.

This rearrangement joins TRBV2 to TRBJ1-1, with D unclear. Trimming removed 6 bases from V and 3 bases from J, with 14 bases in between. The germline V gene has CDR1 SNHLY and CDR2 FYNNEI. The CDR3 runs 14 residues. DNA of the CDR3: TGTGCCAGCAGGGTAGATGGTTTGGACACTGAAGCTTTCTTT. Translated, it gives CASRVDGLDTEAFF.

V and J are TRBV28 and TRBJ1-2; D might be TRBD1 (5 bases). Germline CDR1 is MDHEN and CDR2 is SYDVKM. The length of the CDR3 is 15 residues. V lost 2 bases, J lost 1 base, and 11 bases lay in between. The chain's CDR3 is CASSLRGSFNYGYTF. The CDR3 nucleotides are TGTGCCAGCAGTTTAAGGGGTTCCTTTAACTATGGCTACACCTTC.